The sequence of this TCR beta chain was determined in a study of vaccination and CD4 T cells after COVID-19. The treatment was: approximately nine-day PBMC culture with coronavirus spike peptide pools or control peptides (ViraFEST assay). About this clonotype: The antigen remains undetermined.

CDR1 and CDR2 from the germline V gene are GTSNPN and SVGIG (reference sequence). The CDR3 contains 11 residues. The Oncomine TCR Beta short-read assay sequenced DNA from cultured CD4+ T cells. A single record per CDR3 protein comes from TCRdb applying MiXCR to the PCR reads. The sample lists around 19,000 distinct CDR3 sequences, approximately 56% occurring once. This specimen was CD4+ T cells from blood, cultured in vitro, taken after SARS-CoV-2 vaccination. This receptor was obtained from a human donor who had recovered from COVID-19. The chain has TRBV30 and TRBJ1-3, with 7 bases fitting TRBD1. CDR3 protein: CGSGGRNTIYF. CDR3 DNA: TGTGGATCAGGGGGGAGAAACACCATATATTTT.